The present TCR beta chain was sequenced within a study of T cell repertoires in cytomegalovirus infection. Study context: CMV infection and matching HLA type were both indicated by public TCR beta signatures.

One entry per CDR3 protein, called by TCRdb with MiXCR from the reads. Of around 450,000 distinct CDR3 sequences listed, 10% to 12% are singletons. This CDR3 region has 14 residues. After removal of 7 bases from V and 6 bases from J, the junction contained 7 bases not matched to a gene. CDR1 and CDR2 from the germline V gene are SGHTA and FQGNSA. This clonotype was detected many times. As yet, its antigen is unknown. Whole-study results and caveats: Predominance within the ex vivo response was attributable to HLA-C-restricted CMV-specific TCR beta clonotypes. Accumulated public TCR beta family frequency recognized individuals carrying CMV together with the relevant HLA.

This clonotype was obtained from a human donor in good health (CMV status not recorded). Some clones in this sample may be carry-over from other donors' samples. V is TRBV7-2 and J is TRBJ2-2; 8 bases are shared with TRBD1. The specimen sequenced was PBMCs. The CDR3 sequence: CASMLSQGAGELFF. CDR3 nucleotide sequence: TGTGCCAGCATGCTTTCACAGGGGGCCGGGGAGCTGTTTTTT.